This TCR beta chain emerged from a study of identical twins. Findings of the study overall: Modelling approaches yielded underestimates of out-of-frame TCR alpha sharing between monozygotic twins.

This clonotype appeared many times. Its target is not known. V was pared by 2 bases and J by 0 bases, with 4 bases between. The V gene's germline CDR1 is KGHDR and CDR2 SFDVKD. The CDR3 is 14 amino acids. The authors used template switching to add a universal primer site and gave cDNA unique molecular identifiers. TCRdb processed the 5' RACE reads anew with MiXCR; each CDR3 protein has one entry. This repertoire shows about 260,000 distinct CDR3 sequences, approximately 7% found once; its top ten account for roughly 3.7%. The same sample was also studied in work on yellow fever vaccine responses in identical twins. In that study: Twins reportedly had a vaccine T cell response that seemed partly convergent, partly personalized.

Sequencing was done on a sample of memory (CD45RO+) T cells sorted from blood. This sequence was found in a woman aged 18-35 years in good health. The chain is built from TRBV24-1 and TRBJ2-1; D unresolved. CDR3 DNA sequence: TGTGCCACCAGTGATTGGGCCTCCTACAATGAGCAGTTCTTC. This codes for CATSDWASYNEQFF.